The text below deals with one T cell receptor beta chain. This entry belongs to a study of blood T cell repertoires in COVID-19. As handled by the study authors: Estimation of nucleated cell counts relied on the amplification of reference gene primers. Profiling relied on immunoSEQ multiplex PCR, and the TCRdb table lists in-frame clones only, not all of them. From that table come the V and J calls and clone size; the DNA was used to work out D and trimming. This table holds 200,000 to 250,000 clones, 82% found once. CDR1 and CDR2 (germline): SGDLS, YYNGEE. Trimming took off 3 bases at V and 5 bases at J, with 11 bases between the two ends. The CDR3 loop spans 13 amino acids. Participants spanned ages about 18 to 95 years and resided in fewer than 30 US areas. Researchers sorted participants into cohorts using their self-reported clinical history. In Cohort 3, a recovered donor had either two negative PCRs, clearance, or symptom resolution.

Material: PBMCs or T cells enriched from blood (not recorded which). The chain uses TRBV9 and TRBJ1-1; a possible D gene is TRBD1 (5 bases). This clonotype originated in a woman in her sixties or seventies who had recovered from COVID-19. The CDR3 region has the DNA TGTGCCAGCAGCGCCCACGGGGGGACTGAAGCTTTCTTT. The encoded protein is CASSAHGGTEAFF.